This T cell receptor beta chain was identified in a study of shared clonotypes between healthy human individuals. Only CD45RO-negative cells positively selected for CCR7 counted as naive CD8 cells, so terminally differentiated effector memory CD45RA+ cells were excluded. Repertoires were generated with immunoSEQ multiplex PCR, while TCRdb's copy carries only in-frame clones and drops some. The table records more than 2 million clones, 93% of them present only once. Trimming pared 1 base from V and 3 bases from J, leaving 18 bases between. The CDR3 loop spans 17 amino acids. Germline assignment: CDR1 MDHEN and CDR2 SYDVKM.

The clonotype was recovered from a man between 18 and 29 years old in good health. Some clones in this sample may be carry-over from other donors' samples. What was sequenced was naive CD8+ T cells from PBMCs. This rearrangement joins TRBV28 to TRBJ1-2; TRBD1 is a possible D gene (5 bases). The CDR3 nucleotides read TGTGCCAGCAGTTTATTTACGGGGCCCACCACTTACTATGGCTACACCTTC. Translation gives CASSLFTGPTTYYGYTF.